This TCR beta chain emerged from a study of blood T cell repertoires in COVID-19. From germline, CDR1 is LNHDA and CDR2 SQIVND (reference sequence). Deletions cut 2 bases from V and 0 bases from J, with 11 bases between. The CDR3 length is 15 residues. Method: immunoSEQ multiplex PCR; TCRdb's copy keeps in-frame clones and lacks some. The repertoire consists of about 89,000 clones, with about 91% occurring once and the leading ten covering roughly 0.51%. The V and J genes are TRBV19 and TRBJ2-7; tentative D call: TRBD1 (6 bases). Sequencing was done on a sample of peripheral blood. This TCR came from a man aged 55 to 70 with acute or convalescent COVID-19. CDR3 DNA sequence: TGTGCCAGTAGTATACCGGCAGGGGCCTCCTACGAGCAGTACTTC. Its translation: CASSIPAGASYEQYF.